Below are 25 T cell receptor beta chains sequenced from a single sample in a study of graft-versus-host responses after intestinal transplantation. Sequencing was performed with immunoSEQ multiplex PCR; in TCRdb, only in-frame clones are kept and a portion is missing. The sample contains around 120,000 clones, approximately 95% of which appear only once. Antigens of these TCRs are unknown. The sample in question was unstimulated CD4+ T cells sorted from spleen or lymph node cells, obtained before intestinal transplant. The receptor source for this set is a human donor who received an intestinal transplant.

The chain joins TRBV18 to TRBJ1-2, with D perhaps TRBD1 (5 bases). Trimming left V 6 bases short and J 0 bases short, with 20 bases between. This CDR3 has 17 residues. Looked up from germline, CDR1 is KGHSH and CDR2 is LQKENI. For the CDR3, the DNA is TGTGCCAGCTCTCGAACCAGGGCGCCTAATACTAACTATGGCTACACCTTC. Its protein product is CASSRTRAPNTNYGYTF.

CDR3 in amino acids: CASSLTSGRGETQYF. As DNA, the CDR3 is TGTGCCAGCAGCTTGACTAGCGGGAGGGGGGAGACCCAGTACTTC. The chain uses TRBV7-3 and TRBJ2-5; 14 bases match TRBD2. The CDR3 consists of 15 residues. The V segment lost 3 bases and the J segment 5 bases; nucleotides outside the gene matches: 2. The germline V gene has CDR1 SGHTA and CDR2 FQGTGA.

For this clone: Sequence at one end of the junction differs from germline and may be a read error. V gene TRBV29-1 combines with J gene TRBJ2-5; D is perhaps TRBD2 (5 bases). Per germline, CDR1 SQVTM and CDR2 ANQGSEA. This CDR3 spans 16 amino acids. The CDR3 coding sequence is TGCAGCGTCGAAGGTCGCGTGGACTCGTTTCAAGAGACCCAGTACTTC. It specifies CSVEGRVDSFQETQYF.

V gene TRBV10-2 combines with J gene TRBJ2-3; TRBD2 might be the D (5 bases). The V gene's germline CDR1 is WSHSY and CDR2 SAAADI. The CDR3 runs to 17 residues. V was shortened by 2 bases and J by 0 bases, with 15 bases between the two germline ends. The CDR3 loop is CASSEGLGRLSTDTQYF. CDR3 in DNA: TGCGCCAGCAGTGAGGGACTGGGCAGACTTAGCACAGATACGCAGTATTTT.

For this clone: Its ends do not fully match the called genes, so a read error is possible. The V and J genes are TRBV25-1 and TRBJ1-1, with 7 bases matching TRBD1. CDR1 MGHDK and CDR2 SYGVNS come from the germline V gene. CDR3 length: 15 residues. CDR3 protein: CAGSARQGINTEAFF. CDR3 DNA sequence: TGTGCCGGCAGTGCCCGACAGGGAATTAACACTGAAGCTTTCTTT.

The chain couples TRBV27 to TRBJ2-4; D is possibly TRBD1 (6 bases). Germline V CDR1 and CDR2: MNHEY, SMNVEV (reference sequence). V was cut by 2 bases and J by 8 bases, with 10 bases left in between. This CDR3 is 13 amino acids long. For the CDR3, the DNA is TGTGCCAGCAGTTTACTCCCAGGGGACATTCAGTACTTC. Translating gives CASSLLPGDIQYF.

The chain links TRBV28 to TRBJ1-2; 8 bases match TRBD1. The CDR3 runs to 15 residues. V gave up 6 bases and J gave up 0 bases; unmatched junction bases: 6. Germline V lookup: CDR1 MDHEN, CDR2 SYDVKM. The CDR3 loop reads CASRWTGIANYGYTF. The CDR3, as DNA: TGTGCCAGCAGGTGGACAGGGATAGCTAACTATGGCTACACCTTC.

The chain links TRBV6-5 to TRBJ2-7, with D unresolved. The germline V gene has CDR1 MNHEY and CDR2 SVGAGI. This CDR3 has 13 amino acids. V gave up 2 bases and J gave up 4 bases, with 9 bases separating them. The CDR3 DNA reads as TGTGCCAGCAGTTACCGACCCCGATACGAGCAGTACTTC. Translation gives CASSYRPRYEQYF.

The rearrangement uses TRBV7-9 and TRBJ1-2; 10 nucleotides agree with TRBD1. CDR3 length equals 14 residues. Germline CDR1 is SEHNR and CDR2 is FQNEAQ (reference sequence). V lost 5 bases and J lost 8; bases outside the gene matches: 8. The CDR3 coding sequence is TGTGCCAGCAGCCTATATGGGACAGGGGAAGGCTACACCTTC. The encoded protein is CASSLYGTGEGYTF.

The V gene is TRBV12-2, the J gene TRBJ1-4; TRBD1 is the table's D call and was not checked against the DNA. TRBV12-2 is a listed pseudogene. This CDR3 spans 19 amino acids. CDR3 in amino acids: CASRSNLTGTIMANEKLFF. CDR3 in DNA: TGTGCAAGTCGCTCGAATTTAACCGGGACAATCATGGCTAATGAAAAACTGTTTTTT.

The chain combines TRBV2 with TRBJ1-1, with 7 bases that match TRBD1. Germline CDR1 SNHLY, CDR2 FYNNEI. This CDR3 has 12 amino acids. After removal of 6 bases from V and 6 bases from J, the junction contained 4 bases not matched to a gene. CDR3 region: CASREGQPEAFF. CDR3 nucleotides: TGTGCCAGCAGAGAGGGACAGCCTGAAGCTTTCTTT. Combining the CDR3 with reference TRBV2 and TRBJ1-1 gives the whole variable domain EPEVTQTPSHQVTQMGQEVILRCVPISNHLYFYWYRQILGQKVEFLVSFYNNEISEKSEIFDDQFSVERPDGSNFTLKIRSTKLEDSAMYFCASREGQPEAFFGQGTRLTVV.

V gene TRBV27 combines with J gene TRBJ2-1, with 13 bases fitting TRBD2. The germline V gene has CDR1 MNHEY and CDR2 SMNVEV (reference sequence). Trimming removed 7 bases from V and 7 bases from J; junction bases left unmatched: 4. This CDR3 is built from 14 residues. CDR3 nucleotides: TGTGCCAGCAATGGACTAGCGGGAGCAAATGAGCAGTTCTTC. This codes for CASNGLAGANEQFF.

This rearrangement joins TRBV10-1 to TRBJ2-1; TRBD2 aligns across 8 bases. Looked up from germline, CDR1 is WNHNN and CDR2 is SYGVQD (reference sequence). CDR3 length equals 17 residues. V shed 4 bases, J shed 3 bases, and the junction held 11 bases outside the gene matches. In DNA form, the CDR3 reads TGCGCCAGCAGTGGGGGGTCACCTCGGGGGGGCTACAATGAGCAGTTCTTC. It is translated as CASSGGSPRGGYNEQFF.

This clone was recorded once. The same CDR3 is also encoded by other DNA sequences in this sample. CDR3: CASSLERTGELFF. In DNA, the CDR3 is TGTGCCAGCAGCTTAGAACGGACCGGGGAGCTGTTTTTT. The chain links TRBV7-9 to TRBJ2-2, with D hard to call. The V gene lost 1 base and the J gene lost 5 bases, with 5 bases spanning the gap. Germline assignment: CDR1 SEHNR and CDR2 FQNEAQ (reference sequence). CDR3 length: 13 amino acids. Supplemented by reference TRBV7-9 and TRBJ2-2, the full variable domain reads DTGVSQNPRHKITKRGQNVTFRCDPISEHNRLYWYRQTLGQGPEFLTYFQNEAQLEKSRLLSDRFSAERPKGSFSTLEIQRTEQGDSAMYLCASSLERTGELFFGEGSRLTVL.

The CDR3 sequence: CAWSSGQPNTEAFF. CDR3 sequence (DNA): TGTGCCTGGAGTTCGGGACAGCCAAACACTGAAGCTTTCTTT. The V and J genes are TRBV30 and TRBJ1-1; 7 bases match TRBD1. The trim removed 2 bases at V and 2 bases at J, leaving 5 bases unmatched. The germline gives CDR1 GTSNPN, CDR2 SVGIG (reference sequence). The length of the CDR3 is 14 residues.

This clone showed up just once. In nucleotides, the CDR3 is TGTGCCAGCAGCTTGCCTAGCGGGAGCCCCGGAAATGAGCAGTTCTTC. This translates into CASSLPSGSPGNEQFF. The chain is built from TRBV7-3 and TRBJ2-1, with TRBD2 identical over 10 bases. CDR3 length: 16 residues. The V and J ends lost 3 bases and 7 bases, in that order; junction bases with no gene match: 9. Germline CDR1 and CDR2: SGHTA and FQGTGA.

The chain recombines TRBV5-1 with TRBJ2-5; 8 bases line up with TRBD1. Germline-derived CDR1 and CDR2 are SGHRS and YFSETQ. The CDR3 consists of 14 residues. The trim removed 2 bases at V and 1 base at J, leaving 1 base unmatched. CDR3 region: CASSLGTGQETQYF. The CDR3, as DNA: TGCGCCAGCAGCTTAGGGACAGGCCAAGAGACCCAGTACTTC.

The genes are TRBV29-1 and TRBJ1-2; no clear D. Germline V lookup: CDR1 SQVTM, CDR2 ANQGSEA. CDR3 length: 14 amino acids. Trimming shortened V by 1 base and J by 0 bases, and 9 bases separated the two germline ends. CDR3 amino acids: CSVEVQLANYGYTF. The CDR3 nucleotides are TGCAGCGTTGAAGTCCAGCTCGCTAACTATGGCTACACCTTC.

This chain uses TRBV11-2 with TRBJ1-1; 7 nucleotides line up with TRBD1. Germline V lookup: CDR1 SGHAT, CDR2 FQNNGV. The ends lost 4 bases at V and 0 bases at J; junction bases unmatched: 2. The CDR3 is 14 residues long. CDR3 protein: CASSSDRMNTEAFF. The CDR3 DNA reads TGTGCCAGCAGCTCGGACAGGATGAACACTGAAGCTTTCTTT.

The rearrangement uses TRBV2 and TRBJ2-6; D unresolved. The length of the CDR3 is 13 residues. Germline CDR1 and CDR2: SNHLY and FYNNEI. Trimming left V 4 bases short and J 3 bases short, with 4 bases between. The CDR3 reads CASSVGGANVLTF. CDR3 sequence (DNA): TGTGCCAGCAGTGTTGGTGGGGCCAACGTCCTGACTTTC.

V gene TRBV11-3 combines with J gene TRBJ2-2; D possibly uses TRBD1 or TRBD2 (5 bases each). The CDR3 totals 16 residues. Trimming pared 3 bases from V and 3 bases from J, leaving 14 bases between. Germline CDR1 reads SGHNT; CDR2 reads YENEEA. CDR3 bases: TGTGCCAGCAGCTTTTCAACCGGGACGTACACCGGGGAGCTGTTTTTT. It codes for CASSFSTGTYTGELFF.

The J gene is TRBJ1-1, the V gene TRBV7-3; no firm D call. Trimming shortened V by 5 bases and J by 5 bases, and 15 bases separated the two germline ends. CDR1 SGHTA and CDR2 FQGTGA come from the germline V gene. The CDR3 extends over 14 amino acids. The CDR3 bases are TGTGCCAGCAGCCATCGACCGCGAGAAACTGAAGCTTTCTTT. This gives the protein CASSHRPRETEAFF.

The chain's CDR3 is CSAGRQETQYF. The CDR3 region has the DNA TGCAGTGCGGGCAGGCAAGAGACCCAGTACTTC. The chain joins TRBV20-1 to TRBJ2-5, with D unresolved. V lost 6 bases, J lost 2 bases, and 7 bases lay in between. The CDR3 is made up of 11 amino acids. The germline CDR1 and CDR2 sequences are DFQATT and SNEGSKA (reference sequence).

The chain's CDR3 is CACRRPPGSTEAFF. The DNA for the CDR3 is TGTGCCTGTCGCAGGCCGCCGGGGAGCACTGAAGCTTTCTTT. The chain employs TRBV30 and TRBJ1-1; D is unresolved. The CDR3 totals 14 residues. CDR1 is GTSNPN and CDR2 is SVGIG in the germline V gene (reference sequence). Trimming cost V 6 bases and J 4 bases, with 18 bases left between them.

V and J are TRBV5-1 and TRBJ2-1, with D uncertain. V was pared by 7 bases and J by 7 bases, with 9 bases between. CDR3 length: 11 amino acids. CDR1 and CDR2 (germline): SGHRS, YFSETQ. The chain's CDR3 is CASGEWNEQFF. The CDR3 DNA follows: TGCGCCAGCGGAGAATGGAATGAGCAGTTCTTC. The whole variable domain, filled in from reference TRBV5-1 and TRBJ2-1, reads KAGVTQTPRYLIKTRGQQVTLSCSPISGHRSVSWYQQTPGQGLQFLFEYFSETQRNKGNFPGRFSGRQFSNSRSEMNVSTLELGDSALYLCASGEWNEQFFGPGTRLTVL.